This is a list of T cell receptor beta chains from one sample in a study of molecular identifiers for immune sequencing clone quantification. MiXCR was run by TCRdb on the PCR reads, yielding one entry per CDR3 protein. The table shows about 640,000 distinct CDR3 sequences, with 15% to 20% occurring only once. Input material: naive CD8+ T cells from blood, with Jurkat cell RNA spiked in. These receptors came from a human donor in good health. Some libraries in this study had Jurkat cell RNA spiked in. Both conserved end residues are part of each CDR3. D genes are given only for firm matches. A row's size may be missing; if present it is once, few, many or a size class.

TRBV24-1,many,TRBJ2-1,-,CATSDTGEADNEQFF,TGTGCCACCAGTGATACAGGGGAGGCTGACAATGAGCAGTTCTTC
TRBV24-1,few,TRBJ2-2,-,CATSDLATGELFF,TGTGCCACCAGTGATTTAGCGACCGGGGAGCTGTTTTTT
TRBV4-3,-,TRBJ2-1,-,CASSQAIGNNEQFF,TGCGCCAGCAGCCAAGCGATAGGAAACAATGAGCAGTTCTTC
TRBV27,few,TRBJ2-2,-,CASSFFLGAEGTGELFF,TGTGCCAGCAGTTTTTTCTTGGGGGCTGAAGGTACCGGGGAGCTGTTTTTT
TRBV6-5,many,TRBJ2-5,TRBD2,CASSYSIFTSDQPQETQYF,TGTGCCAGCAGTTACTCTATTTTCACTAGCGATCAACCACAAGAGACCCAGTACTTC
TRBV5-4,many,TRBJ2-7,TRBD2,CASSVPSGGAYEQYF,TGTGCCAGCAGCGTCCCTAGCGGGGGGGCCTACGAGCAGTACTTC
TRBV27,-,TRBJ2-1,-,CASSLPGPNEQFF,TGTGCCAGCAGTTTGCCAGGGCCCAATGAGCAGTTCTTC
TRBV20-1,many,TRBJ2-7,-,CSARDLGVGYEQYF,TGCAGTGCTAGAGATTTAGGGGTTGGGTACGAGCAGTACTTC
TRBV7-8,many,TRBJ1-1,-,CASSLNQNTEAFF,TGTGCCAGCAGCTTAAATCAGAACACTGAAGCTTTCTTT
TRBV5-4,-,TRBJ2-2,-,CASSLSDPGELFF,TGTGCCAGCAGCTTGAGTGATCCCGGGGAGCTGTTTTTT
TRBV27,few,TRBJ1-6,-,CASSPHSSSYNSPLHF,TGTGCCAGCAGTCCCCATTCGAGCTCCTATAATTCACCCCTCCACTTT
TRBV20-1,many,TRBJ2-3,TRBD2,CSARATAGVDTQYF,TGCAGTGCTAGAGCAACAGCGGGAGTAGATACGCAGTATTTT
TRBV7-9,many,TRBJ2-3,-,CASSLAVGGHTDTQYF,TGTGCCAGCAGCTTAGCGGTGGGCGGACACACAGATACGCAGTATTTT
TRBV19,many,TRBJ1-2,-,CASSIRITNYGYTF,TGTGCCAGTAGTATCAGGATAACTAACTATGGCTACACCTTC
TRBV12-3/TRBV12-4,few,TRBJ1-5,-,CASTWGTNQPQHF,TGTGCCAGCACCTGGGGCACCAATCAGCCCCAGCATTTT
TRBV4-3,many,TRBJ2-1,-,CASSQESWQGYEQFF,TGCGCCAGCAGCCAAGAAAGTTGGCAGGGTTATGAGCAGTTCTTC
TRBV29-1,-,TRBJ2-1,TRBD2,CSVEDREGGKYNEQFF,TGCAGCGTTGAAGATCGGGAGGGAGGGAAATACAATGAGCAGTTCTTC
TRBV18,-,TRBJ2-1,TRBD1,CASSHSATGAYNEQFF,TGTGCCAGCTCACATTCCGCGACAGGGGCCTACAATGAGCAGTTCTTC
TRBV4-1,few,TRBJ2-7,-,CASSQGGAAEQYF,TGCGCCAGCAGCCAAGGCGGCGCGGCCGAGCAGTACTTC
TRBV11-2,few,TRBJ2-7,-,CASSLDRQATYEQYF,TGTGCCAGCAGCTTAGATCGTCAGGCCACCTACGAGCAGTACTTC
TRBV7-9,-,TRBJ2-1,TRBD2,CASSLRASGRRVNEQFF,TGTGCCAGCAGCTTGAGGGCTAGCGGGAGGAGGGTCAATGAGCAGTTCTTC
TRBV29-1,many,TRBJ1-1,-,CSVDQDGSTEAFF,TGCAGCGTTGATCAGGACGGCTCCACTGAAGCTTTCTTT
TRBV27,many,TRBJ2-7,-,CASSLRRGVLYEQYF,TGTGCCAGCAGTTTAAGGCGGGGAGTCCTCTACGAGCAGTACTTC
TRBV2,-,TRBJ1-4,-,CASSEEVWDIATNEKLFF,TGTGCCAGCAGTGAAGAAGTGTGGGACATTGCAACTAATGAAAAACTGTTTTTT
TRBV14,few,TRBJ1-3,-,CASSYYYSGNTIYF,TGTGCCAGCAGCTACTACTACTCTGGAAACACCATATATTTT
TRBV7-9,many,TRBJ2-4,-,CASSSPTGRSKNIQYF,TGTGCCAGCAGCTCTCCGACGGGCAGAAGCAAAAACATTCAGTACTTC
TRBV19,few,TRBJ2-6,-,CASSIEKRFSGANVLTF,TGTGCCAGTAGTATAGAGAAGCGTTTCTCTGGGGCCAACGTCCTGACTTTC
TRBV5-5,many,TRBJ2-6,-,CASSLWQGPSGANVLTF,TGTGCCAGCAGCTTATGGCAGGGGCCCTCTGGGGCCAACGTCCTGACTTTC
TRBV5-1,many,TRBJ2-7,TRBD2,CASSREGRSNEQYF,TGCGCCAGCAGCAGGGAGGGACGATCGAACGAGCAGTACTTC
TRBV11-2,few,TRBJ2-7,-,CASSTGTELKYF,TGTGCCAGCAGTACCGGGACGGAACTTAAGTACTTC
TRBV6-5,many,TRBJ1-1,TRBD1,CASSSGTEAFF,TGTGCCAGCAGTTCCGGGACAGAGGCTTTCTTT
TRBV5-5,many,TRBJ2-7,-,CASSLTVTYEQYF,TGTGCCAGCAGCTTGACAGTAACCTACGAGCAGTACTTC
TRBV4-1,many,TRBJ1-2,-,CASSQDSRVTGYTF,TGCGCCAGCAGCCAAGATTCAAGGGTTACTGGCTACACCTTC
TRBV12-3/TRBV12-4,-,TRBJ2-7,-,CASSLDTYAYEQYF,TGTGCCAGCAGTTTGGACACTTACGCCTACGAGCAGTACTTC
TRBV6-5,many,TRBJ1-6,TRBD1,CASSSGGGVSSPLHF,TGTGCCAGCAGTTCAGGGGGCGGAGTGAGTTCACCCCTCCACTTT
TRBV27,few,TRBJ1-2,-,CASGGNGYTF,TGTGCCAGCGGAGGAAATGGCTACACCTTC
TRBV30,few,TRBJ1-1,-,CAWSFTRKTEAFF,TGTGCCTGGAGTTTTACCCGGAAGACTGAAGCTTTCTTT
TRBV29-1,many,TRBJ2-3,TRBD1,CSGRDRDTDTQYF,TGCAGCGGCCGGGACAGGGACACAGATACGCAGTATTTT
TRBV20-1,many,TRBJ2-7,-,CSANSPFSYEQYF,TGCAGTGCTAATTCGCCCTTCTCCTACGAGCAGTACTTC